This T cell receptor beta chain originates from a study of cytomegalovirus exposure and HLA in healthy donors. Findings of the study overall: Researchers catalogued 150 or so TCR beta chains as cytomegalovirus-associated. A few V segments could not be told apart, such as TRBV6-2 and TRBV6-3, and were left out. A later analysis found most CMV-associated TCR beta chains apparently HLA-restricted.

As for this clone: Its antigen is still unknown.

Primers: 60 Vbeta forward and 13 Jbeta reverse. Only in-frame clones appear in the TCRdb table, and some are missing; sequencing was by immunoSEQ multiplex PCR. This sample contains 200,000 to 250,000 clones. This CDR3 has 14 residues. CDR1 MDHEN and CDR2 SYDVKM come from the germline V gene. V was pared by 4 bases and J by 3 bases, with 4 bases of the junction left unmatched. Likely unrecorded immune exposures existed in these nominally healthy donors. The specimen sequenced was PBMCs. The rearrangement uses TRBV28 and TRBJ1-1; 8 positions match TRBD1. The receptor's source is a girl aged 2-10 years in good health and CMV-seropositive. Here the CDR3 DNA reads TGTGCCAGCAGTTCGGGACAGGAGTACACTGAAGCTTTCTTT. As protein: CASSSGQEYTEAFF.